The 21 T cell receptor beta chains listed next were all sequenced from one sample in a study of T-cell memory formation after mild COVID-19. TCRdb ran MiXCR on the 5' RACE reads and lists one entry per CDR3 protein. The data hold more than 200,000 distinct CDR3 sequences, with 16% observed a single time. The sample consisted of PBMCs or a T cell subset sorted from them (not recorded which). These receptor sequences come from a man aged 18 to 29 who had mild COVID-19 (a few samples of this study predate the infection). Cell type and time point are not known.

This clonotype has only a few counts. CDR3 region: CASSPSNTQYF. The DNA for the CDR3 is TGTGCCAGCAGCCCCTCAAATACGCAGTATTTT. The chain carries TRBV7-9 and TRBJ2-3, with D hard to call. Germline-derived CDR1 and CDR2 are SEHNR and FQNEAQ (reference sequence). The CDR3 length is 11 residues. Trimming left V 5 bases short and J 7 bases short, with 7 bases between.

The sample holds many counts of this clonotype. The chain links TRBV5-1 to TRBJ2-5; D call uncertain. Per germline, CDR1 SGHRS and CDR2 YFSETQ. V was clipped by 0 bases and J by 5 bases, with 14 bases between them. The CDR3 totals 15 residues. CDR3 loop: CASSLVLGIGETQYF. For the CDR3, the DNA is TGCGCCAGCAGCTTGGTGTTGGGGATTGGGGAGACCCAGTACTTC.

The V and J genes are TRBV20-1 and TRBJ2-4, with 8 bases lining up with TRBD1. CDR1 and CDR2 (germline): DFQATT, SNEGSKA (reference sequence). CDR3 length equals 12 residues. V was clipped by 4 bases and J by 7 bases; unmatched bases: 3. The CDR3 bases are TGCAGTGCTACAGGGGGCGGGAACATTCAGTACTTC. This translates into CSATGGGNIQYF.

The chain is built from TRBV11-2 and TRBJ2-3; D is possibly TRBD2 (5 bases). The germline gives CDR1 SGHAT, CDR2 FQNNGV. Deletions cut 4 bases from V and 7 bases from J, with 18 bases between. CDR3 size: 15 residues. The CDR3 is CASSSSGTGANTQYF. DNA for the CDR3: TGTGCCAGCAGCTCCAGCGGCACCGGAGCAAATACGCAGTATTTT.

The sample holds one count of this clonotype. The chain links TRBV7-2 to TRBJ1-1, with D tentatively TRBD1 (5 bases). Trimming shortened V by 1 base and J by 1 base, and 13 bases separated the two germline ends. The germline CDR1 and CDR2 sequences are SGHTA and FQGNSA. The CDR3 sequence is 16 residues long. The DNA for the CDR3 is TGTGCCAGCAGCTTAGGGGGCCTTAGGGGGAACACTGAAGCTTTCTTT. It specifies CASSLGGLRGNTEAFF.

This clonotype was seen repeatedly, ten times or more. V usage is TRBV7-2 and J usage is TRBJ2-5, with 8 bases lining up with TRBD1. This CDR3 has 14 amino acids. Germline assignment: CDR1 SGHTA and CDR2 FQGNSA. V trimming: 6 bases; J trimming: 1 base; junction bases outside the gene matches: 4. The CDR3 loop reads CASSPDRGQETQYF. The CDR3 DNA reads TGTGCCAGCAGTCCAGACAGGGGCCAAGAGACCCAGTACTTC.

The chain carries TRBV14 and TRBJ1-6; unclear D gene. Trimming shortened V by 1 base and J by 0 bases, and 16 bases separated the two germline ends. The CDR3 runs 19 residues. Germline CDR1 and CDR2: SGHDN and FVKESK. The chain's CDR3 is CASSQAGGVITSYNSPLHF. The CDR3 region has the DNA TGTGCCAGCAGCCAAGCCGGTGGCGTAATTACCTCCTATAATTCACCCCTCCACTTT.

The genes are TRBV20-1 and TRBJ2-7; D is tentatively TRBD1 or TRBD2 (5 bases each). Germline V CDR1 and CDR2: DFQATT, SNEGSKA (reference sequence). This CDR3 has 14 residues. The V end lost 6 bases, the J end lost 0 bases, and 15 bases lay between the germline ends. The CDR3 here is CSAAPPGHSYEQYV. The CDR3 DNA sequence: TGCAGTGCCGCACCACCGGGGCACTCCTACGAGCAGTACGTC.

J is TRBJ2-7 and V is TRBV5-8; D gene uncertain. Deletions cut 0 bases from V and 2 bases from J, with 6 bases between. Germline V lookup: CDR1 SGHTS, CDR2 YDEGEE. The CDR3 runs 13 residues. The CDR3 region has the DNA TGTGCCAGCAGCTTGGCCCCGGCCTACGAGCAGTACTTC. It translates to CASSLAPAYEQYF.

The chain combines TRBV7-2 with TRBJ2-3; 8 nucleotides align to TRBD2. Trimming removed 5 bases from V and 7 bases from J; junction bases left unmatched: 14. The length of the CDR3 is 16 residues. The germline V gene has CDR1 SGHTA and CDR2 FQGNSA. CDR3 nucleotides: TGTGCCAGCAGCCCCCTGTCGGGGGGGGAGCGTAATACGCAGTATTTT. This sequence encodes CASSPLSGGERNTQYF.

This clonotype was seen a few times. J is TRBJ1-6 and V is TRBV4-1, with D maybe TRBD1 (6 bases). V was shortened by 0 bases and J by 17 bases, with 14 bases between the two germline ends. CDR1 and CDR2 from the germline V gene are MGHRA and YSYEKL. The CDR3 has 13 residues. The CDR3 DNA follows: TGCGCCAGCAGCCAAGACGGGACACGGGCAGTCCACTTT. This sequence encodes CASSQDGTRAVHF.

V and J are TRBV10-3 and TRBJ2-5; 14 positions agree with TRBD2. In germline, CDR1 is ENHRY, CDR2 SYGVKD. This CDR3 contains 18 residues. The ends lost 10 bases at V and 3 bases at J; junction bases unmatched: 16. The CDR3 region has the DNA TGTGCCACACGCATGGACCTGGGACTAGCGGGGGTCGAAGAGACCCAGTACTTC. Its translation: CATRMDLGLAGVEETQYF.

The V call is TRBV4-1, the J call TRBJ2-1; 8 bases map to TRBD2. Germline CDR1 reads MGHRA; CDR2 reads YSYEKL. The CDR3 has 15 residues. V lost 1 base and J lost 8; bases outside the gene matches: 7. The CDR3 is CASSQGTSFGYEQFF. DNA for the CDR3: TGCGCCAGCAGCCAAGGGACTAGCTTTGGATATGAGCAGTTCTTC.

In this sample, this clonotype turned up many times. The chain carries TRBV4-3 and TRBJ2-7; tentative D call: TRBD2 (6 bases). This CDR3 has 13 residues. Germline V lookup: CDR1 LGHNA, CDR2 YSLEER. Trimming left V 5 bases short and J 6 bases short, with 14 bases between. CDR3: CASSAQTSFEQYF. As DNA, the CDR3 is TGCGCCAGCAGCGCCCAAACTAGCTTCGAGCAGTACTTC.

The table lists this clonotype with many counts. The rearrangement joins TRBV6-6 to TRBJ1-1; 7 nucleotides match TRBD1. The CDR3 contains 17 residues. V lost 0 bases to trimming and J lost 2 bases; unmatched junction nucleotides: 9. Germline CDR1 MNHNY, CDR2 SVGAGI (reference sequence). The CDR3 spells CASSYSSSGGSNTEAFF. The CDR3 DNA reads TGTGCCAGCAGTTACTCGAGCTCAGGGGGTAGCAACACTGAAGCTTTCTTT.

This clonotype was seen more than once but under ten times. The genes are TRBV5-1 and TRBJ2-1; TRBD1 matches at 8 bases. Germline V lookup: CDR1 SGHRS, CDR2 YFSETQ. The CDR3 length is 15 residues. V trimming: 0 bases; J trimming: 8 bases; junction bases outside the gene matches: 7. The CDR3 protein is CASSLEWTGRYEQFF. The DNA for the CDR3 is TGCGCCAGCAGCTTGGAATGGACAGGGAGGTATGAGCAGTTCTTC.

The J gene is TRBJ2-2, the V gene TRBV7-8; D is unclear. CDR3 size: 15 residues. Per the germline V gene, CDR1 is SGHVS and CDR2 is FQNEAQ. Trimming removed 2 bases from V and 0 bases from J, with 7 bases in between. CDR3 nucleotides: TGTGCCAGCAGCTTAAGTCTGTCGAACACCGGGGAGCTGTTTTTT. Protein product: CASSLSLSNTGELFF.

In this sample, this clonotype turned up a few times. The chain couples TRBV6-6 to TRBJ1-1, with D unresolved. The germline gives CDR1 MNHNY, CDR2 SVGAGI (reference sequence). The V end lost 4 bases, the J end lost 10 bases, and 16 bases lay between the germline ends. CDR3 length: 13 amino acids. DNA for the CDR3: TGTGCCAGCAGTTGGATAGGACCCGTTCGAGCTTTCTTT. Translated: CASSWIGPVRAFF.

The rearrangement joins TRBV20-1 to TRBJ2-3; 9 positions agree with TRBD2. The germline V gene encodes CDR1 DFQATT and CDR2 SNEGSKA (reference sequence). The ends lost 3 bases at V and 0 bases at J; junction bases unmatched: 7. The length of the CDR3 is 16 residues. In nucleotides, the CDR3 is TGCAGTGCTAGGAGCTTAGCGGGGGTGAGCACAGATACGCAGTATTTT. Its protein product is CSARSLAGVSTDTQYF.

This clonotype was recorded a few times. The V gene is TRBV2, the J gene TRBJ2-1; D ambiguous. Between the trimmed V and J ends, which lost 4 bases and 10 bases, there was a span of 11 bases. CDR3 length: 12 residues. CDR1 SNHLY and CDR2 FYNNEI come from the germline V gene. The CDR3 sequence is CASSATSFEQFF. CDR3 in DNA: TGTGCCAGCAGTGCGACGTCCTTCGAGCAGTTCTTC.

In its sample, this clonotype was seen a few times. The rearrangement uses TRBV5-5 and TRBJ2-1; D may match TRBD1 or TRBD2 (5 bases each). Germline V gene data show CDR1 as SGHKS and CDR2 as YYEKEE (reference sequence). With 1 base removed from V and 1 base from J, the gap between germline ends came to 12 bases. CDR3 size: 16 residues. This CDR3 reads CASSLIRDPSYNEQFF. The CDR3 DNA follows: TGTGCCAGCAGCTTGATTAGGGACCCATCCTACAATGAGCAGTTCTTC. Using reference TRBV5-5 and TRBJ2-1 for the parts outside the CDR3, the full variable domain is DAGVTQSPTHLIKTRGQQVTLRCSPISGHKSVSWYQQVLGQGPQFIFQYYEKEERGRGNFPDRFSARQFPNYSSELNVNALLLGDSALYLCASSLIRDPSYNEQFFGPGTRLTVL.